Below, one T cell receptor (beta chain) is given with its context. Its antigen is currently unknown. The data stem from a study of cytomegalovirus exposure and HLA in healthy donors. Study conclusions and caveats: CMV serostatus alone was available as immune exposure information. Later analysis placed DRB1 highest and HLA-C lowest in TCR association rates, which differed by HLA locus. The study listed roughly 160 cytomegalovirus-associated TCR beta chains.

Trimming cost V 0 bases and J 9 bases; bases outside gene matches: 6. Germline CDR1 is MNHEY and CDR2 is SVGAGI. There are 15 residues in the CDR3. A multiplex PCR was run with 60 Vbeta primers and 13 Jbeta primers. The assay was immunoSEQ multiplex PCR, and TCRdb's table has in-frame clones only and misses some. This sample has 85,000 to 130,000 clones; over 70% occur once, and the top ten carry approximately 2.8%. This rearrangement joins TRBV6-5 to TRBJ2-1, with 9 bases lining up with TRBD1. Source material: PBMCs. This TCR was sampled from a male donor in good health and CMV-seropositive. The CDR3 region has the DNA TGTGCCAGCAGTTACTCGAACAGGGGGCGGAGTGAGCAGTTCTTC. It codes for CASSYSNRGRSEQFF.